This is a list of T cell receptor beta chains from one sample in a study of blood T cell repertoires in COVID-19. Method: immunoSEQ multiplex PCR; TCRdb's copy keeps in-frame clones and lacks some. The table has hundreds of thousands of clones, roughly 88% seen once. Sequencing was carried out using PBMCs or T cells enriched from blood (not recorded which). Source of these receptors: a woman in her 30s who had recovered from COVID-19. Both conserved end residues are part of each CDR3. The D gene is left open where the match is weak. Not every row has a clone size; where given, it reads once, few, many or a size class.

size: -; D: -; V: TRBV7-2; J: TRBJ2-5; CDR3: CASSLESLAEETQYF; DNA: TGTGCCAGCAGCTTAGAGAGTCTAGCCGAAGAGACCCAGTACTTC
size: few; D: -; V: TRBV11-2; J: TRBJ1-5; CDR3: CASSLGGSQPQHF; DNA: TGTGCCAGCAGCCTTGGAGGTTCTCAGCCCCAGCATTTT
size: -; D: -; V: TRBV19; J: TRBJ1-5; CDR3: CASSVGQQQNQPQHF; DNA: TGTGCCAGTAGTGTAGGACAACAGCAAAATCAGCCCCAGCATTTT
size: -; D: -; V: TRBV5-1; J: TRBJ1-3; CDR3: CASSPGGSGNTIYF; DNA: TGCGCCAGCAGCCCGGGGGGTTCTGGAAACACCATATATTTT
size: -; D: TRBD1; V: TRBV6-4; J: TRBJ2-1; CDR3: CASSGQGAYNEQFF; DNA: TGTGCCAGCAGTGGACAGGGGGCCTACAATGAGCAGTTCTTC
size: few; D: -; V: TRBV27; J: TRBJ2-5; CDR3: CASSLSPSQETQYF; DNA: TGTGCCAGCAGTTTATCCCCATCACAAGAGACCCAGTACTTC
size: -; D: -; V: TRBV19; J: TRBJ2-1; CDR3: CASSIAEVLQGEQFF; DNA: TGTGCCAGTAGTATCGCGGAGGTCCTACAAGGTGAGCAGTTCTTC
size: -; D: -; V: TRBV19; J: TRBJ1-3; CDR3: CASSIRHAGNTIYF; DNA: TGTGCCAGTAGTATTCGACACGCTGGAAACACCATATATTTT
size: -; D: TRBD1; V: TRBV19; J: TRBJ1-2; CDR3: CASTPGQANYGYTF; DNA: TGTGCCAGTACCCCGGGACAGGCTAACTATGGCTACACCTTC
size: -; D: -; V: TRBV7-3; J: TRBJ2-5; CDR3: CASSLTGTGYEETQYF; DNA: TGTGCCAGCAGCTTAACGGGTACAGGGTACGAAGAGACCCAGTACTTC
size: -; D: TRBD1; V: TRBV11-2; J: TRBJ1-1; CDR3: CASSLDSAGGTEAFF; DNA: TGTGCCAGCAGCTTAGATAGTGCAGGGGGCACTGAAGCTTTCTTT
size: -; D: TRBD1; V: TRBV4-3; J: TRBJ1-1; CDR3: CASSQDSGPDREKAFF; DNA: TGCGCCAGCAGCCAAGATTCAGGTCCAGACAGGGAGAAAGCTTTCTTT
size: -; D: -; V: TRBV6-2/TRBV6-3; J: TRBJ2-7; CDR3: CASSPRPSREIGEQYF; DNA: TGTGCCAGCAGCCCACGGCCGTCAAGGGAGATTGGGGAGCAGTACTTC
size: -; D: -; V: TRBV27; J: TRBJ2-3; CDR3: CASSLESGMPDTQYF; DNA: TGTGCCAGCAGTCTAGAAAGCGGTATGCCGGATACGCAGTATTTT
size: -; D: -; V: TRBV6-5; J: TRBJ1-4; CDR3: CASTDPRGFGEKLFF; DNA: TGTGCCAGCACGGACCCTCGGGGATTCGGGGAAAAACTGTTTTTT
size: -; D: -; V: TRBV4-1; J: TRBJ1-2; CDR3: CASSQGTGLTGGYTF; DNA: TGCGCCAGCAGCCAAGGTACAGGGCTAACGGGAGGCTACACCTTC
size: -; D: TRBD2; V: TRBV24-1; J: TRBJ2-2; CDR3: CATSDMSSGSYTGELFF; DNA: TGTGCCACCAGTGATATGTCTAGCGGGAGTTACACCGGGGAGCTGTTTTTT
size: -; D: -; V: TRBV5-1; J: TRBJ2-5; CDR3: CASSLTNSGYQETQYF; DNA: TGCGCCAGCAGCTTGACCAACTCGGGGTACCAAGAGACCCAGTACTTC
size: -; D: -; V: TRBV18; J: TRBJ1-2; CDR3: CASSLLQSTPSRGYTF; DNA: TGTGCCAGCTCACTACTTCAGAGCACACCTTCTAGGGGCTACACCTTC
size: -; D: TRBD1; V: TRBV6-1; J: TRBJ1-2; CDR3: CASSEVAGGRDTYGYTF; DNA: TGTGCCAGCAGTGAAGTGGCAGGGGGACGCGACACCTATGGCTACACCTTC
size: -; D: -; V: TRBV19; J: TRBJ2-1; CDR3: CASSSAGRYNEQFF; DNA: TGTGCCAGTAGTAGTGCGGGACGGTACAATGAGCAGTTCTTC
size: medium-sized; D: TRBD1; V: TRBV7-8; J: TRBJ2-7; CDR3: CASSLWDRGLYEQYF; DNA: TGTGCCAGCAGCTTATGGGACAGAGGTCTCTACGAGCAGTACTTC
size: -; D: -; V: TRBV5-1; J: TRBJ2-7; CDR3: CASSSDSYEQYF; DNA: TGCGCCAGCAGCTCGGACAGCTACGAGCAGTACTTC
size: -; D: -; V: TRBV4-2; J: TRBJ2-5; CDR3: CASSQVGTQRQETQYF; DNA: TGTGCCAGCAGCCAGGTAGGAACCCAGCGGCAAGAGACCCAGTACTTC
size: -; D: TRBD1; V: TRBV12-3/TRBV12-4; J: TRBJ1-6; CDR3: CASKRQGNSPLHF; DNA: TGTGCCAGCAAAAGACAGGGCAATTCACCCCTCCACTTT
size: -; D: -; V: TRBV13; J: TRBJ1-2; CDR3: CASSLGRHNYGYTF; DNA: TGTGCCAGCAGCTTAGGGCGACATAACTATGGCTACACCTTC
size: -; D: TRBD1; V: TRBV2; J: TRBJ2-3; CDR3: CASIRGQGSNTQYF; DNA: TGTGCCAGCATTCGAGGACAGGGCAGCAATACGCAGTATTTT
size: -; D: TRBD2; V: TRBV5-1; J: TRBJ2-1; CDR3: CASSLGTSGSMLQFF; DNA: TGCGCCAGCAGCCTAGGGACTAGCGGGTCAATGCTGCAGTTCTTC
size: -; D: TRBD1; V: TRBV29-1; J: TRBJ2-7; CDR3: CSVERDRGYEQYF; DNA: TGCAGCGTTGAAAGGGACAGGGGATACGAGCAGTACTTC